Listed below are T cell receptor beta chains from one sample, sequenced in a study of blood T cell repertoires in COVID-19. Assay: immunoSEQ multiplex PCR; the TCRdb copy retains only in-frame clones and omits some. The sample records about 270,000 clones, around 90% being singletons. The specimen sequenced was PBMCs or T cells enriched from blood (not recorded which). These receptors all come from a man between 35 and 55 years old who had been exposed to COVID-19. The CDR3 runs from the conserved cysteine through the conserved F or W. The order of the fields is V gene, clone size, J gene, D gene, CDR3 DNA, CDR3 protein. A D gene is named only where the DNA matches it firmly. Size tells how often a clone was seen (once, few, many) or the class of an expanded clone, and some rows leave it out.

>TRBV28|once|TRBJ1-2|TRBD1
TGTGCCAGCAGGGAGGACAGGGCTGGCTATGGCTACACCTTC
CASREDRAGYGYTF
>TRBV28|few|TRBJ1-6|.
TGTGCCAGCAGTTTAGAGGCCGGGTGGAGCGGTAATTCACCCCTCCACTTT
CASSLEAGWSGNSPLHF
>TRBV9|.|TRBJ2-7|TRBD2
TGTGCCAGCAGCGTATCTAGCGGGAGTTACGAGCAGTACTTC
CASSVSSGSYEQYF
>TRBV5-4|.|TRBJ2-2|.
TGTGCCAGCAGCATAGTTGGCACCGGGGAGCTGTTTTTT
CASSIVGTGELFF
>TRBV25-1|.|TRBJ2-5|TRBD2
TGTGCCAGCATATCGGCGGGAGCATGGGAGACCCAGTACTTC
CASISAGAWETQYF
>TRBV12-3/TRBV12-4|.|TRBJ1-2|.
TGTGCCAGCAGTTACAGAACTGGCTACACCTTC
CASSYRTGYTF
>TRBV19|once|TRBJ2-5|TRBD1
TGTGCCAGTAGCGGGGGACAGGCCCAAGAGACCCAGTACTTC
CASSGGQAQETQYF
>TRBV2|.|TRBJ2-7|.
TGTGCCGGTCGCGGGGCCTCCTACGAGCAGTACTTC
CAGRGASYEQYF
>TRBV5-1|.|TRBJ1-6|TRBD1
TGCGCCAGCAGCTCAGGACAGGGGGAATCACCCCTCCACTTT
CASSSGQGESPLHF
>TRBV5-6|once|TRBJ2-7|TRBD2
TGTGCCAGCAGCTGGTGGACTAGCGGGAAGTACGAGCAGTACTTC
CASSWWTSGKYEQYF
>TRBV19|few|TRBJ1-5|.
TGTGCCAGTACCATGGGCAGGGAGGGCCAGCCCCAGCATTTT
CASTMGREGQPQHF
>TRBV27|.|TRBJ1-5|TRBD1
TGTGCCAGCAGCCGACAGGGTTATCAGCCCCAGCATTTT
CASSRQGYQPQHF
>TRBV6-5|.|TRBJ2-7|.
TGTGCCAGCAGTTACTCGATGAGATACGAGCAGTACTTC
CASSYSMRYEQYF
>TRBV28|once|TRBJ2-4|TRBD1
TGTGCCAGCAGTTTCACTACCGACAGGGGGTTTGGCAAAAACATTCAGTACTTC
CASSFTTDRGFGKNIQYF
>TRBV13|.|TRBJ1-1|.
TGTGCCAGCAGTTCGACAGGTGACATGAACACTGAAGCTTTCTTT
CASSSTGDMNTEAFF
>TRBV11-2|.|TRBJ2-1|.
TGTGCCAGCACCGAGGAGTGGGAGATTTCAAGAGAGCAGTTCTTC
CASTEEWEISREQFF
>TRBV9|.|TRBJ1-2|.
TGTGCCAGCAGCGTAGGAGGAGGCGATGGCTACACCTTC
CASSVGGGDGYTF
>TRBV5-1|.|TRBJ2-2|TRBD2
TGCGCCAGCAGCTTCCGCGGGGGGTGGTCGAACACCGGGGAGCTGTTTTTT
CASSFRGGWSNTGELFF
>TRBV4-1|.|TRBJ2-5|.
TGCGCCAGCAGCCAAGGTTCGGCTAGCAGACTGCAAGAGACCCAGTACTTC
CASSQGSASRLQETQYF
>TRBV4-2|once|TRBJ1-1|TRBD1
TGTGCCAGCAGCCCCGGGACAGGGGGCATGAACACTGAAGCTTTCTTT
CASSPGTGGMNTEAFF
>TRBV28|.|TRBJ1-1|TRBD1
TGTGCCAGCAGAAGGACAGGGTTGGGCACTGAAGCTTTCTTT
CASRRTGLGTEAFF
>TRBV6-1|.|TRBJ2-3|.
TGTGCCAGCAGTGAGCAGGGAGGTACAGATACGCAGTATTTT
CASSEQGGTDTQYF
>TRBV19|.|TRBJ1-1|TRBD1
TGTGCCAGTAGCTGGACAGGCACTGAAGCTTTCTTT
CASSWTGTEAFF
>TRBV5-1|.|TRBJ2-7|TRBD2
TGCGCCAGCAGCTTAACGGGACTAGCTTCCTCCTACGAGCAGTACTTC
CASSLTGLASSYEQYF
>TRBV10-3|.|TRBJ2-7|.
TGTGCCATCAGTGTGAATCCTACAGATAACACCTACGAGCAGTACTTC
CAISVNPTDNTYEQYF
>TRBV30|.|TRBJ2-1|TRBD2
TGTGCCTGGACGGCTAGCGGGAGGGCCAGAGAGAATGAGCAGTTCTTC
CAWTASGRARENEQFF
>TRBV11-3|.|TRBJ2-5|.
TGTGCCAGCTCGAGCCGGGAGACCCAGTACTTC
CASSSRETQYF
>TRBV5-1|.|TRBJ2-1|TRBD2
TGCGCCAGCAGCTTGTCAGGCGGGAGGACCTACAATGAGCAGTTCTTC
CASSLSGGRTYNEQFF
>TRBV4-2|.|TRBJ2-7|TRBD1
TGTGCCAGCAGCCTTACAGGGGGTTTGTCTACCGAGCAGTACTTC
CASSLTGGLSTEQYF
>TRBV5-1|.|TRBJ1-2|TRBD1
TGCGCCAGCAGCTTGGCCCAGGGGGATGGCTATGGCTACACCTTC
CASSLAQGDGYGYTF
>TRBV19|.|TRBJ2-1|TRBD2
TGTGCCAGTAGTATAACGGTGGGATCTAGCGGTTACAATGAGCAGTTCTTC
CASSITVGSSGYNEQFF
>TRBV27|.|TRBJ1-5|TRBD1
TGTGCCAGCAGTCAACAGGGGGCATATAGCAATCAGCCCCAGCATTTT
CASSQQGAYSNQPQHF
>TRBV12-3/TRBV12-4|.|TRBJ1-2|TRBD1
TGTGCCAGCAGTTCAGACAGGGCACGTGGCTACACCTTC
CASSSDRARGYTF
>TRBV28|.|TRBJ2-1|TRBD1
TGTGCCAGCAGTCGCCCGGGACAGGGGAATCTCGGGCAGTTCTTC
CASSRPGQGNLGQFF